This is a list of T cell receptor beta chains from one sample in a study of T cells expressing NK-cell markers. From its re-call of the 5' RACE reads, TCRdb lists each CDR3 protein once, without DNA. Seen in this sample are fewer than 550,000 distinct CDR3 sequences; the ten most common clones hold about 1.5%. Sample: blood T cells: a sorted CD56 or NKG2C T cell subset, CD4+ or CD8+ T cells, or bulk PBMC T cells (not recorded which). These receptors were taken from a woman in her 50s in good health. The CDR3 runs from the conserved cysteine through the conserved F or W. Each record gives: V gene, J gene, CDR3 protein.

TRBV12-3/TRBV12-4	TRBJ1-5	CASSRWLGVQPQHF
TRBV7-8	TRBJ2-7	CASSIGTVREQYF
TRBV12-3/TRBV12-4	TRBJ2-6	CASSSSTSGSVGANVLTF
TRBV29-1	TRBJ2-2	CSASVAPANTGELFF
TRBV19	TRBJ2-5	CASSILPGHTYQETQYF
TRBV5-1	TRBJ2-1	CASSWGTTASSYNEQFF
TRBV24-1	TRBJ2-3	CATSDITARLADTDTQYF
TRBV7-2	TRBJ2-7	CASSLVTYEQYF
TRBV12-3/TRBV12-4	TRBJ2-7	CASSFGGSGPYEQYF
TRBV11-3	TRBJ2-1	CASSLGTAYEQFF
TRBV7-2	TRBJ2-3	CASSRTGFGRVGDTQYF
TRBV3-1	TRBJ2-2	CASSLSGHRNTGELFF
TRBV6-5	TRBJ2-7	CASSSLEASGTYEQYF
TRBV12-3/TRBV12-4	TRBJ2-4	CASSPRQGLGGLAKNIQYF